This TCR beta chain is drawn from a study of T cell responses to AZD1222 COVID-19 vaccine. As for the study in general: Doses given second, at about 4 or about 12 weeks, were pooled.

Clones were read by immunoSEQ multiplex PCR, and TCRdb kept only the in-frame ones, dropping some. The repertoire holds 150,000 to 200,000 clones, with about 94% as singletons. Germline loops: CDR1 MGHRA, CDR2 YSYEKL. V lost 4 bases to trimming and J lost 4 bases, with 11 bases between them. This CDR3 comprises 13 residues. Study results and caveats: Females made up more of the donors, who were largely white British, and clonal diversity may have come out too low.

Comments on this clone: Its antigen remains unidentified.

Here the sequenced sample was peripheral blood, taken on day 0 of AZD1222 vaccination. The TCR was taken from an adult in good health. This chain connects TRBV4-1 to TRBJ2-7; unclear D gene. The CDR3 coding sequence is TGCGCCAGCAGCCCCAACTCTCAGTACGAGCAGTACTTC. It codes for CASSPNSQYEQYF.